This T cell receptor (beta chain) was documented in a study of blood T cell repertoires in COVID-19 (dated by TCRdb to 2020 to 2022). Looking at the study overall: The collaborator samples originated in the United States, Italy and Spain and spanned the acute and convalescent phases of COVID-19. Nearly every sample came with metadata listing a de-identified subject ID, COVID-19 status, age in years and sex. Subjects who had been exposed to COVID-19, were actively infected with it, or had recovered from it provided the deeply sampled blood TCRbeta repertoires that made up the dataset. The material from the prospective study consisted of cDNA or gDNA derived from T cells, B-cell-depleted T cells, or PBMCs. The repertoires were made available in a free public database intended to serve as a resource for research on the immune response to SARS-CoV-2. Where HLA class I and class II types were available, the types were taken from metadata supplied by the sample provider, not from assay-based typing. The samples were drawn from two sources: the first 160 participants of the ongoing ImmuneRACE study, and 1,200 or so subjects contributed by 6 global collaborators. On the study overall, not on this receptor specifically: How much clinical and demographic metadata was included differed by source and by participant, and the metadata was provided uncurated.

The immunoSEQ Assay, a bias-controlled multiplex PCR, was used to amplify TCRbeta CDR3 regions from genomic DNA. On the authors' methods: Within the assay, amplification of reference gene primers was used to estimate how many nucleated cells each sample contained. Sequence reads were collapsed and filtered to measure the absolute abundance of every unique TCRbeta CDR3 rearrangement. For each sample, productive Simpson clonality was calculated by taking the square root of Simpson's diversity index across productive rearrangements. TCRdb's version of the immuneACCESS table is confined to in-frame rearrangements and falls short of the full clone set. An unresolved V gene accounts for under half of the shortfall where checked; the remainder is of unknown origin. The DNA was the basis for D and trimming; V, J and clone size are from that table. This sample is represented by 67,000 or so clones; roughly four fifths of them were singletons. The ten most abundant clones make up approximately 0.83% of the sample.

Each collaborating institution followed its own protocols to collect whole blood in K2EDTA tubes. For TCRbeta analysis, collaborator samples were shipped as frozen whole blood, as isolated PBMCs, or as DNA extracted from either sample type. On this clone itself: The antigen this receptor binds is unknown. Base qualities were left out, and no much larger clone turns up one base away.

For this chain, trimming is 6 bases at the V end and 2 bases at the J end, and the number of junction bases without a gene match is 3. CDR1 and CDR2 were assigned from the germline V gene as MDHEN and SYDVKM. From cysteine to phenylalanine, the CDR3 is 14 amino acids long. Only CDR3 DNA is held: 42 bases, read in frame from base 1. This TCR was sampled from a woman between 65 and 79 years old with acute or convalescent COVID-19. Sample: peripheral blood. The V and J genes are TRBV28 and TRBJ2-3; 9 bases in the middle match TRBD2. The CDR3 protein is CASRPSGNTDTQYF. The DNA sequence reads TGTGCCAGCAGACCTAGCGGGAACACAGATACGCAGTATTTT.